This T cell receptor beta chain is drawn from a study of Tregs in tolerant kidney transplant recipients. The V gene end was trimmed by 0 bases and the J gene end by 0 bases; junction bases not matched to a gene: 6. Germline-derived CDR1 and CDR2 are MNHEY and SMNVEV (reference sequence). The CDR3 spans 17 residues. Libraries were prepared by immunoSEQ multiplex PCR; TCRdb keeps only in-frame clonotypes and omits some of them. This sample has some 240,000 clones; approximately 84% occur once, and the top ten carry around 0.68%. The receptor was derived from a human donor in good health. The sample comprised CD4+ T cells from blood. The V call is TRBV27, the J call TRBJ2-3; 7 nucleotides align to TRBD1. The CDR3 DNA reads TGTGCCAGCAGTTTATCCAGGGGGTCTCCTAGCACAGATACGCAGTATTTT. This gives the protein CASSLSRGSPSTDTQYF.